The clone carrying this T cell receptor (beta chain) was counted many times. What it recognizes is unknown. This sample stems from a study of T cells in Graves' hyperthyroidism and ophthalmopathy. Hyperthyroidism in the patients, aged 18 to 65, was newly diagnosed and under 2 months in duration. Clinical symptoms, serum thyroxine, TRAb, thyroid ultrasound and orbital computed tomography informed diagnoses. Fresh peripheral blood, more than 9 ml, yielded the PBMCs. Amplification of TCR beta CDR3 regions used RNA as the template. The TCR CDR3 was amplified in a first-round RT-PCR using the HTBI primer set. MiXCR, applied by TCRdb to the multiplex PCR reads, yields one record per CDR3 protein. Here the sample spans 340,000 or so distinct CDR3 sequences, over 20% being singletons. Study-level points and caveats: Ophthalmopathy prediction by the model preceded onset by a median approximately 6.1 months.

V was cut by 3 bases and J by 6 bases, with 12 bases left in between. The CDR3 is 14 residues long. Germline values: CDR1 SNHLY, CDR2 FYNNEI. The TCR comes from a woman aged 45-65 years with Graves' hyperthyroidism. Material: blood. This chain links TRBV2 with TRBJ2-1; D is unresolved. Here the CDR3 DNA reads TGTGCCAGCAGTGATAGAACAGCTCGCAATGAGCAGTTCTTC. Its protein is CASSDRTARNEQFF.